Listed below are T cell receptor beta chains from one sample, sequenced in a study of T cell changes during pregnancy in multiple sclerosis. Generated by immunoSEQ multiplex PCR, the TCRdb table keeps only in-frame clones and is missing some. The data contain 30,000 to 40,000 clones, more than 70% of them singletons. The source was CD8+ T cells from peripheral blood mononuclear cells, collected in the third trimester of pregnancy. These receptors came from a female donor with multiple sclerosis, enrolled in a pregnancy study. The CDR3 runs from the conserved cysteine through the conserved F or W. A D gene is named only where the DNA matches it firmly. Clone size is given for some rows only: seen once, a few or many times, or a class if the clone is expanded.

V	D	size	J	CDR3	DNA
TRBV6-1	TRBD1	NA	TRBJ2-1	CASSADRGPEQFF	TGTGCCAGCAGTGCGGACAGGGGTCCTGAGCAGTTCTTC
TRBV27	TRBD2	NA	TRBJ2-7	CASSQRAGRGGVPYEQYF	TGTGCCAGCAGTCAAAGGGCAGGGCGGGGGGGAGTCCCCTACGAGCAGTACTTC
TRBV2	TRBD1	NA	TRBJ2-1	CASSWGTEGRGYEQFF	TGTGCCAGTTCTTGGGGGACAGAGGGTAGGGGCTATGAGCAGTTCTTC
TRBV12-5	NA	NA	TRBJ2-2	CASGLGSYTGELFF	TGTGCTAGTGGTTTGGGTTCATACACCGGGGAGCTGTTTTTT
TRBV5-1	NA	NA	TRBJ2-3	CASSIDSRDTQYF	TGCGCCAGCAGTATCGACTCGCGAGATACGCAGTATTTT
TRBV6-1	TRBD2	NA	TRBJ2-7	CASTGPGGSYEQYF	TGTGCCAGCACCGGACCGGGGGGTTCTTACGAGCAGTACTTC
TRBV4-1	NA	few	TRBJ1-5	CASSQGTGGHQPQHF	TGCGCCAGCAGCCAAGGGACGGGCGGGCATCAGCCCCAGCATTTT
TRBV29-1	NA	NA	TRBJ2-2	CSAHVRETGPELFF	TGCAGCGCCCACGTCAGGGAAACAGGTCCCGAGCTGTTTTTT
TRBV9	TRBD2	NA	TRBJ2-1	CASSPPPSGSYNEQFF	TGTGCCAGCAGCCCCCCTCCTAGCGGCTCCTACAATGAGCAGTTCTTC
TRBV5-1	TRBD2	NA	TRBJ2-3	CASSFLVRGGTGRTDTQYF	TGCGCCAGCAGCTTCCTCGTGCGGGGGGGCACAGGTCGCACAGATACGCAGTATTTT
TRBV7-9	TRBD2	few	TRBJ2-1	CASSPPDGTSYYNEQFF	TGTGCCAGCAGCCCGCCGGATGGGACTAGCTACTACAATGAGCAGTTCTTC
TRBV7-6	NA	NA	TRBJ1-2	CASSFFQGGYTF	TGTGCCAGCAGCTTCTTTCAGGGCGGCTACACCTTC
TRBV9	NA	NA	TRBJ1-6	CASSVGSNSPLHF	TGTGCCAGCAGCGTAGGCAGTAATTCACCCCTCCACTTT
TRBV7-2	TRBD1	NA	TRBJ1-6	CASSLAWPGQTNNSPLHF	TGTGCCAGCAGCTTAGCGTGGCCGGGACAGACGAATAATTCACCCCTCCACTTT
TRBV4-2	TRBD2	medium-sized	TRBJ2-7	CASSQLAGEAYEQYF	TGTGCCAGCAGCCAACTAGCGGGGGAGGCCTACGAGCAGTACTTC
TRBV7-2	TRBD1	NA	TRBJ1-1	CASSLTGAWNTEAFF	TGTGCCAGCAGCTTGACAGGGGCCTGGAACACTGAAGCTTTCTTT
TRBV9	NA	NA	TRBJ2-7	CASSDDGFGEQYF	TGTGCCAGCAGCGATGATGGTTTCGGCGAGCAGTACTTC
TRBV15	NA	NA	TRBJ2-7	CATSTTGLAYEQYF	TGTGCCACCAGCACTACAGGGCTAGCCTACGAGCAGTACTTC
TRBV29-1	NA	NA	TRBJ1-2	CSVVPGTSYGYTF	TGCAGCGTTGTTCCGGGGACTAGTTACGGCTACACCTTC
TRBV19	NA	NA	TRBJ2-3	CASSTGTTGSTDTQYF	TGTGCCAGTAGTACGGGGACAACAGGTAGCACAGATACGCAGTATTTT
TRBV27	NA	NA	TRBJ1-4	CASSYTRGLTLFF	TGTGCCAGCAGTTACACTCGCGGACTAACACTGTTTTTT
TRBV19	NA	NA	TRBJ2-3	CASSISLGREFYTQYF	TGTGCCAGTAGTATATCCTTAGGACGGGAGTTCTATACGCAGTATTTT
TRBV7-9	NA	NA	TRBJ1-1	CASSPGSEAFF	TGTGCCAGCAGCCCAGGAAGTGAAGCTTTCTTT
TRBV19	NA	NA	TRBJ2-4	CASSIAGYVKNIQYF	TGTGCCAGTAGTATAGCAGGGTATGTCAAAAACATTCAGTACTTC
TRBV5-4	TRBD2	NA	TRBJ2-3	CASSSGLAGPHTDTQYF	TGTGCCAGCAGCTCGGGACTAGCGGGGCCCCACACAGATACGCAGTATTTT
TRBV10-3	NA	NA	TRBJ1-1	CAIGPAGLNTEAFF	TGTGCCATCGGCCCCGCAGGGTTAAACACTGAAGCTTTCTTT
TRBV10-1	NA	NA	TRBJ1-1	CARQSSNLPNTEAFF	TGCGCCCGTCAATCGAGTAACCTCCCGAACACTGAAGCTTTCTTT
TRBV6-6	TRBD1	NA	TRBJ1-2	CATRGWDTLYGYTF	TGTGCCACCAGGGGGTGGGACACTCTCTATGGCTACACCTTC
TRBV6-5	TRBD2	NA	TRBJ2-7	CASSSLLAGWHEQYF	TGTGCCAGCAGTTCATTACTAGCGGGGTGGCACGAGCAGTACTTC
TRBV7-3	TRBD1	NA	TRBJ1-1	CASSLGTGNTEAFF	TGTGCCAGCAGCTTGGGGACAGGGAACACTGAAGCTTTCTTT
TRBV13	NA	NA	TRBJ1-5	CASSLGGYQPQHF	TGTGCCAGCAGCTTAGGGGGCTATCAGCCCCAGCATTTT
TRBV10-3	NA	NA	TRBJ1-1	CAIRGAPVENTEAFF	TGTGCCATCCGCGGGGCCCCGGTTGAAAACACTGAAGCTTTCTTT
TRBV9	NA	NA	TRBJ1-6	CASSVERGSYNSPLHF	TGTGCCAGCAGCGTAGAAAGAGGCTCCTATAATTCACCCCTCCACTTT
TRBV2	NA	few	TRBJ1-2	CARQEGANYGYTF	TGTGCCCGACAAGAAGGCGCTAACTATGGCTACACCTTC
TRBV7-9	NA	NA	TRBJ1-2	CASSLQGWRYGYTF	TGTGCCAGCAGCTTACAGGGTTGGAGATATGGCTACACCTTC
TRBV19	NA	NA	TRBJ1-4	CASHVRANEKLFF	TGTGCCAGTCACGTGCGGGCCAATGAAAAACTGTTTTTT
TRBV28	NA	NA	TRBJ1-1	CASSLVSEGLMNTEAFF	TGTGCCAGCAGTTTGGTATCGGAGGGCCTTATGAACACTGAAGCTTTCTTT
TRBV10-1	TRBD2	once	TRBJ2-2	CASSDLAGGTGELFF	TGCGCCAGCAGTGATCTAGCGGGGGGGACCGGGGAGCTGTTTTTT
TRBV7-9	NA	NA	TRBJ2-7	CASSRGSYYEQYF	TGTGCCAGCAGCAGGGGGTCTTACTACGAGCAGTACTTC
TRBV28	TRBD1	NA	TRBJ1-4	CASSTFFDRVNEKLFF	TGTGCCAGCAGCACCTTTTTTGACAGGGTGAATGAAAAACTGTTTTTT